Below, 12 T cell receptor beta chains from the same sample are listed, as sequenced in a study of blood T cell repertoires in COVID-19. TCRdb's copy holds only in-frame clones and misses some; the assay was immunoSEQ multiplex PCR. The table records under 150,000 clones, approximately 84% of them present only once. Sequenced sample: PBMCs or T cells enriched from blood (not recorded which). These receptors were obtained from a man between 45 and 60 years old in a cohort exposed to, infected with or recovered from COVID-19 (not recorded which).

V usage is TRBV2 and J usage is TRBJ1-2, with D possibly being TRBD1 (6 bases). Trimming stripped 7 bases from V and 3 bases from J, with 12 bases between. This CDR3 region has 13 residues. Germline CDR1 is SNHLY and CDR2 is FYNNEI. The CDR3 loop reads CASKGQGHYGYTF. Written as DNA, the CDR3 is TGTGCCAGCAAGGGTCAGGGGCACTATGGCTACACCTTC.

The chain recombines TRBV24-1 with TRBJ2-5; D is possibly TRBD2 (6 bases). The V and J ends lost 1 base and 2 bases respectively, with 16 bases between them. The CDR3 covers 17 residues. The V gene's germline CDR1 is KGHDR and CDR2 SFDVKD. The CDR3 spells CATSDFGGARYQETQYF. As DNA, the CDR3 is TGTGCCACCAGTGATTTTGGCGGGGCGCGATATCAAGAGACCCAGTACTTC.

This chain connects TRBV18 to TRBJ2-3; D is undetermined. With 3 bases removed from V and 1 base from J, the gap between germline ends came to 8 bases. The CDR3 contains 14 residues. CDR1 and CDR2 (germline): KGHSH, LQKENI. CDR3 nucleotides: TGTGCCAGCTCACCTCCGGCGGGCACAGATACGCAGTATTTT. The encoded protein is CASSPPAGTDTQYF.

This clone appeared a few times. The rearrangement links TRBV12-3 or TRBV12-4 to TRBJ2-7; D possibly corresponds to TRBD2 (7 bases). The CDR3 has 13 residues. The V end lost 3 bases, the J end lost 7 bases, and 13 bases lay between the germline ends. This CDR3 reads CASSFLGGREQYF. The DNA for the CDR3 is TGTGCCAGCAGTTTTTTGGGGGGGCGGGAGCAGTACTTC.

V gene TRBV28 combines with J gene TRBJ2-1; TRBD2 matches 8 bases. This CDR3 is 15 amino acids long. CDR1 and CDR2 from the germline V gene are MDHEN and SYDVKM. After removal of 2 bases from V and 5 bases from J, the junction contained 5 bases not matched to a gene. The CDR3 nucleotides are TGTGCCAGCAGTTTAGGTGTAGCGGGGAACAATGAGCAGTTCTTC. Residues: CASSLGVAGNNEQFF.

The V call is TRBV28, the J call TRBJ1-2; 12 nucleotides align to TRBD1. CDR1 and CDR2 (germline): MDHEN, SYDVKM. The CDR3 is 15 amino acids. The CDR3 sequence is CGSGTGGGLLYGYTF. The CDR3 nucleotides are TGTGGCTCCGGGACAGGGGGCGGCCTTCTCTATGGCTACACCTTC.

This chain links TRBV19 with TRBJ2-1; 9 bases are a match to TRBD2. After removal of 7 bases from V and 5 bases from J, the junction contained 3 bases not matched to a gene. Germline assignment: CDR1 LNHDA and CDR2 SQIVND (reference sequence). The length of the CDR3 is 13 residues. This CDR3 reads CASISGSNNEQFF. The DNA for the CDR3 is TGTGCCAGTATTAGCGGGAGCAACAATGAGCAGTTCTTC.

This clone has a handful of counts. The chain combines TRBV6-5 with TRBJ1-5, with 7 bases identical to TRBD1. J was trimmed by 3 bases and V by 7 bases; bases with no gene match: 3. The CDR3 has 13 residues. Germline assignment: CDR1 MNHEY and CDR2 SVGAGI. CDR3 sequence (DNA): TGTGCCAGCACCGACAGGGTCAATCAGCCCCAGCATTTT. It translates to CASTDRVNQPQHF.

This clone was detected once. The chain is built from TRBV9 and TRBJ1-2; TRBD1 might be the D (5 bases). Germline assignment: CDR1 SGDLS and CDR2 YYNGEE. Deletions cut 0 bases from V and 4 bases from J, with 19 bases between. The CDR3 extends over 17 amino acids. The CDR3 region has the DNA TGTGCCAGCAGCGTAGCTATGGGGGGGACCTTCCCCTATGGCTACACCTTC. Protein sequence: CASSVAMGGTFPYGYTF.

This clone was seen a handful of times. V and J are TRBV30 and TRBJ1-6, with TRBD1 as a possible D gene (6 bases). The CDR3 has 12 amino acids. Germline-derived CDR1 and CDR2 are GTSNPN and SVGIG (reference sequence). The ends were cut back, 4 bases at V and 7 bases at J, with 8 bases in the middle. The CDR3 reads CAWNTGNSPLHF. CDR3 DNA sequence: TGTGCCTGGAATACAGGGAATTCACCCCTCCACTTT. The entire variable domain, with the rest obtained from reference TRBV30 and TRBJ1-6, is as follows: SQTIHQWPATLVQPVGSPLSLECTVEGTSNPNLYWYRQAAGRGLQLLFYSVGIGQISSEVPQNLSASRPQDRQFILSSKKLLLSDSGFYLCAWNTGNSPLHFGNGTRLTVT.

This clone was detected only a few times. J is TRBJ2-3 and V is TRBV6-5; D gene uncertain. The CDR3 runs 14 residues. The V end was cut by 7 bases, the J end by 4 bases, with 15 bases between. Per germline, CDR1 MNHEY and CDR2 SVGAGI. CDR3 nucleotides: TGTGCCAGCAACCTCCTTGGGCCCCCAGATACGCAGTATTTT. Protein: CASNLLGPPDTQYF.

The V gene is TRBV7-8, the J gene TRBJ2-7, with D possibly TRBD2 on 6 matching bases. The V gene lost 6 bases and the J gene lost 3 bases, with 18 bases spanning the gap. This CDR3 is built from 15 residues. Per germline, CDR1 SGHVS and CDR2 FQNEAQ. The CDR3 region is CASRPGAGPFYEQYF. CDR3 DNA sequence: TGTGCCAGCAGACCCGGCGCGGGGCCATTCTACGAGCAGTACTTC.